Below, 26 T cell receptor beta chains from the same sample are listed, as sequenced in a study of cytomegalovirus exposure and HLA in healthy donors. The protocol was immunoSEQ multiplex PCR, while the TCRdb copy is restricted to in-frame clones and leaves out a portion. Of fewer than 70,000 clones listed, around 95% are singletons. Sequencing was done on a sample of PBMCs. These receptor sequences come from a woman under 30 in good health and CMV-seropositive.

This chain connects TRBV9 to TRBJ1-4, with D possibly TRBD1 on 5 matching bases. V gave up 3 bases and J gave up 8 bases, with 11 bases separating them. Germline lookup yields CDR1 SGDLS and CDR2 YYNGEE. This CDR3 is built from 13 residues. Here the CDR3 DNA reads TGTGCCAGCAGCGAAGGGACTGGAGAAAAACTGTTTTTT. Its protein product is CASSEGTGEKLFF.

The DNA of the CDR3 is TGTGCCAGCAGTTACTCTTTTGGGCGGGGGCAAGAGACCCAGTACTTC. This translates into CASSYSFGRGQETQYF. The J gene is TRBJ2-5, the V gene TRBV6-5, with 7 nucleotides matching TRBD2. From germline, CDR1 is MNHEY and CDR2 SVGAGI. Trimming at V came to 0 bases and at J to 2 bases, leaving 6 bases not matched to a gene. This CDR3 is 16 amino acids long.

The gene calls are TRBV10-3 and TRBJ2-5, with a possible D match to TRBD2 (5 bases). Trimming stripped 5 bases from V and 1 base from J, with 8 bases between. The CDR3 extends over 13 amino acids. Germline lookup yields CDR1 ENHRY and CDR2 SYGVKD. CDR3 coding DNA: TGTGCCATCAGTCCGGGGTCCCAAGAGACCCAGTACTTC. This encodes CAISPGSQETQYF.

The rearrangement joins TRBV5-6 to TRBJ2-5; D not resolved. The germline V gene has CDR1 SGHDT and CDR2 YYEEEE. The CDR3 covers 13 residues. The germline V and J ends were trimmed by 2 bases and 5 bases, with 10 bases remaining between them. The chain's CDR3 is CASSLSGLETQYF. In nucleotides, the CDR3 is TGTGCCAGCAGCTTATCCGGGTTGGAGACCCAGTACTTC.

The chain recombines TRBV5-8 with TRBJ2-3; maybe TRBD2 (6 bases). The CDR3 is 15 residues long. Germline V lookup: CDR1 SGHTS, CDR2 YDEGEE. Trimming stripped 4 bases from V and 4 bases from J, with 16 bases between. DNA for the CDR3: TGTGCCAGCAGCCCGGCCGGGGGAGCATCAGATACGCAGTATTTT. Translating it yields CASSPAGGASDTQYF.

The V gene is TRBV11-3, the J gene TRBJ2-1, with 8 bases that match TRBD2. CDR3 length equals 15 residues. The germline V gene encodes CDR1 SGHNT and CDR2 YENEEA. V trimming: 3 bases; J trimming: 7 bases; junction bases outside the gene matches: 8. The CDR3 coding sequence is TGTGCCAGCAGCTTGGCGGGGGGCTCATTGAATGAGCAGTTCTTC. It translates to CASSLAGGSLNEQFF.

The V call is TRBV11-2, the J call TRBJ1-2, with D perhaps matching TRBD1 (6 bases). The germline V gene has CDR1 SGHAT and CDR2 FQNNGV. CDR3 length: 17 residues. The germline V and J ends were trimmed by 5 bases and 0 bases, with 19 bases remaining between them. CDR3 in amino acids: CASSPEGRGYTNYGYTF. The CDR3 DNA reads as TGTGCCAGCAGCCCCGAGGGCAGGGGCTACACTAACTATGGCTACACCTTC.

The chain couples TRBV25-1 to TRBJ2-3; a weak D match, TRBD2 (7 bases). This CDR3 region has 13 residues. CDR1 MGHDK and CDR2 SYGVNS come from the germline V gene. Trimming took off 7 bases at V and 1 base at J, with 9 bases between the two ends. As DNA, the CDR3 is TGTGCCAGCAAGGGGGGGGGCACAGATACGCAGTATTTT. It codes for CASKGGGTDTQYF.

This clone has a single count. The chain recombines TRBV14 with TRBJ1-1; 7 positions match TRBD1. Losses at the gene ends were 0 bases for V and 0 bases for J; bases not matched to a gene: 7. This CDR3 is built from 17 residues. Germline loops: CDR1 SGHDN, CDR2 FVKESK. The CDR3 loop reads CASSQEGQTTLNTEAFF. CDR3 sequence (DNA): TGTGCCAGCAGCCAAGAGGGACAGACTACCTTGAACACTGAAGCTTTCTTT. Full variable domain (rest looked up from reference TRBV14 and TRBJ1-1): EAGVTQFPSHSVIEKGQTVTLRCDPISGHDNLYWYRRVMGKEIKFLLHFVKESKQDESGMPNNRFLAERTGGTYSTLKVQPAELEDSGVYFCASSQEGQTTLNTEAFFGQGTRLTVV.

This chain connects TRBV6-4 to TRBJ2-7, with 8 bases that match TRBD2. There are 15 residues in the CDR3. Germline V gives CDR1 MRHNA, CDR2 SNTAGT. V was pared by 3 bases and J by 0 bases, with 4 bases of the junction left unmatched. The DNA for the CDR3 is TGTGCCAGCAGTGAACGTAGCGGGGCCTCCTACGAGCAGTACTTC. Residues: CASSERSGASYEQYF.

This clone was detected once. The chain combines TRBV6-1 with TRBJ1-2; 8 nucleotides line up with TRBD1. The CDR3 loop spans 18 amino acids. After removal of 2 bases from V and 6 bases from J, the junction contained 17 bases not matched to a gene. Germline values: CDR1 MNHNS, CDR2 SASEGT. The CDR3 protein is CASSEHSGQGGMCDGYTF. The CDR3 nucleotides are TGTGCCAGCAGTGAACACTCCGGACAGGGAGGTATGTGCGATGGCTACACCTTC.

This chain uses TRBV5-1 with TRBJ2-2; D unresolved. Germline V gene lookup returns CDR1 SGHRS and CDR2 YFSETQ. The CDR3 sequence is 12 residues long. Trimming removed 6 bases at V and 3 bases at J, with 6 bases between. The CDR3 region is CASILDTGELFF. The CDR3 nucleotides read TGCGCCAGCATTTTAGACACCGGGGAGCTGTTTTTT.

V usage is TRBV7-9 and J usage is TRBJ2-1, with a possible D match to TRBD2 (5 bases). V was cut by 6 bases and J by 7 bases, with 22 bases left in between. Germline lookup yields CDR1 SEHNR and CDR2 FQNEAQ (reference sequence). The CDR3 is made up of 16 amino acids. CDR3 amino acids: CASSLSLVWEWNEQFF. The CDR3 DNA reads TGTGCCAGCAGTCTGTCGTTGGTCTGGGAGTGGAATGAGCAGTTCTTC. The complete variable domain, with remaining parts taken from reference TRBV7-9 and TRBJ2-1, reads DTGVSQNPRHKITKRGQNVTFRCDPISEHNRLYWYRQTLGQGPEFLTYFQNEAQLEKSRLLSDRFSAERPKGSFSTLEIQRTEQGDSAMYLCASSLSLVWEWNEQFFGPGTRLTVL.

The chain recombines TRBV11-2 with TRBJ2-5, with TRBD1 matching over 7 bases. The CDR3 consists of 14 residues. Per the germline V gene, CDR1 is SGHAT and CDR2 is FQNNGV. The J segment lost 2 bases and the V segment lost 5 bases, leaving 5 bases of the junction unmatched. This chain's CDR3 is CASSTRQGQETQYF. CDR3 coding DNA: TGTGCCAGCAGCACTCGACAGGGTCAAGAGACCCAGTACTTC.

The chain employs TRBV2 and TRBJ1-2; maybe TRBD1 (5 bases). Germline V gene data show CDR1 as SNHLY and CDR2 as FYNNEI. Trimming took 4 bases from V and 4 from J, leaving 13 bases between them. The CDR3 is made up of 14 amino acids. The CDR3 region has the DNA TGTGCCAGCAGTGGAGAAGGGGCCTTCTATGGCTACACCTTC. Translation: CASSGEGAFYGYTF. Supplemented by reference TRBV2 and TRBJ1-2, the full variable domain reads EPEVTQTPSHQVTQMGQEVILRCVPISNHLYFYWYRQILGQKVEFLVSFYNNEISEKSEIFDDQFSVERPDGSNFTLKIRSTKLEDSAMYFCASSGEGAFYGYTFGSGTRLTVV.

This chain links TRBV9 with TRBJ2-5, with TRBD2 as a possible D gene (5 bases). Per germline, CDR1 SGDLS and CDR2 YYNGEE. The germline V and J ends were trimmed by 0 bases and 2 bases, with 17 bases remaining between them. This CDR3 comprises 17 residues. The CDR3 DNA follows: TGTGCCAGCAGCGTAGGTGCGACACCGGGGATTCAAGAGACCCAGTACTTC. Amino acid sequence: CASSVGATPGIQETQYF.

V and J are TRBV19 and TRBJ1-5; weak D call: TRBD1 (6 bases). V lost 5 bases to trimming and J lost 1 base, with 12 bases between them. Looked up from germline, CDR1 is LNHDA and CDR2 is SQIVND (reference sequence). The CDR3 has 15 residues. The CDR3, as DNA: TGTGCCAGTAGTGTGAACAGGGAAAGCAATCAGCCCCAGCATTTT. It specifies CASSVNRESNQPQHF.

In DNA form, the CDR3 reads TGCGCCAGCAGGAGGGGGCCGGACAGGGGATGGTCCAAAAACATTCAGTACTTC. This gives the protein CASRRGPDRGWSKNIQYF. This rearrangement joins TRBV10-1 to TRBJ2-4; 9 bases fit TRBD1. Germline V gene lookup returns CDR1 WNHNN and CDR2 SYGVQD (reference sequence). The V and J ends lost 6 bases and 2 bases, in that order; junction bases with no gene match: 14. This CDR3 spans 18 amino acids.

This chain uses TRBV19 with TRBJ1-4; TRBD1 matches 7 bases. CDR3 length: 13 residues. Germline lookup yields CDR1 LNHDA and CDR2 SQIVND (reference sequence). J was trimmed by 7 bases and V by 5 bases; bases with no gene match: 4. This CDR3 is CASSHRDSEKLFF. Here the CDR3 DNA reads TGTGCCAGTAGTCACCGGGACAGTGAAAAACTGTTTTTT. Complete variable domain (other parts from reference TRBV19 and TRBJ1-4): DGGITQSPKYLFRKEGQNVTLSCEQNLNHDAMYWYRQDPGQGLRLIYYSQIVNDFQKGDIAEGYSVSREKKESFPLTVTSAQKNPTAFYLCASSHRDSEKLFFGSGTQLSVL.

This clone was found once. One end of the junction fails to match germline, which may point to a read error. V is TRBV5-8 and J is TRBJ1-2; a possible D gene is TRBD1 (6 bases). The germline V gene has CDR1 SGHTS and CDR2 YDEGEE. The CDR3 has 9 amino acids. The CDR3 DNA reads TGTGCCAGCAGCTTGATACAGGGTTTC. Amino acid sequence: CASSLIQGF.

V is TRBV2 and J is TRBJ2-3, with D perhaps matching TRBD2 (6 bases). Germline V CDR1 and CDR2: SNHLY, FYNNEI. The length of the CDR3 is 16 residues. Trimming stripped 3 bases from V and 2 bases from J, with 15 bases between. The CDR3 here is CASSEDWRDLTDTQYF. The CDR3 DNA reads TGTGCCAGCAGTGAGGACTGGAGGGACCTCACAGATACGCAGTATTTT.

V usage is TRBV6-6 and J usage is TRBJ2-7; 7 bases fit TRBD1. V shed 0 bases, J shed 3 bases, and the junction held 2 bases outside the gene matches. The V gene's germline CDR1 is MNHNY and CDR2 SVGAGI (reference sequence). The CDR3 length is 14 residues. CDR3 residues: CASSYSGQLYEQYF. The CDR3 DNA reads TGTGCCAGCAGTTACTCGGGACAGCTCTACGAGCAGTACTTC.

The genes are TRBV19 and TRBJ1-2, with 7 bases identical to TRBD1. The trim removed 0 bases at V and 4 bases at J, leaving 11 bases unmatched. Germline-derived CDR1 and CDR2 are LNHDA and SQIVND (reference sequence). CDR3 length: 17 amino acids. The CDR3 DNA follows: TGTGCCAGTAGTATAGATCTCCCCGGACAGGAAATCTATGGCTACACCTTC. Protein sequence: CASSIDLPGQEIYGYTF.

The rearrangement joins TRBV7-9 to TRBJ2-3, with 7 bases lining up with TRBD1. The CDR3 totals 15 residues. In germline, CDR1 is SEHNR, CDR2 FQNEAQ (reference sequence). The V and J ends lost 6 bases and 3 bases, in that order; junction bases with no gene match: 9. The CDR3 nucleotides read TGTGCCAGCAGTCCATTTCAGGGGGTTACAGATACGCAGTATTTT. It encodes CASSPFQGVTDTQYF.

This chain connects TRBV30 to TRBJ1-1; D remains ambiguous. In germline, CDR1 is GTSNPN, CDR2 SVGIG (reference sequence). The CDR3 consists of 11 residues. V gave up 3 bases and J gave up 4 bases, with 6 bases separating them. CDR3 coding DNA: TGTGCCTGGAGACTGTCCACTGAAGCTTTCTTT. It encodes CAWRLSTEAFF.

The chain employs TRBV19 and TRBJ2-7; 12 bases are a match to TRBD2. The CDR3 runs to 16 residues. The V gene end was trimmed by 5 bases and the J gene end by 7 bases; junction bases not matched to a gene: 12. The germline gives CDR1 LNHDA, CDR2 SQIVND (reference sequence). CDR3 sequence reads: CASSETSGGTAREQYF. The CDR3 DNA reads TGTGCCAGTAGTGAAACTAGCGGGGGGACCGCTAGGGAGCAGTACTTC. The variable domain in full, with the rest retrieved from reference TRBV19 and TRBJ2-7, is DGGITQSPKYLFRKEGQNVTLSCEQNLNHDAMYWYRQDPGQGLRLIYYSQIVNDFQKGDIAEGYSVSREKKESFPLTVTSAQKNPTAFYLCASSETSGGTAREQYFGPGTRLTVT.